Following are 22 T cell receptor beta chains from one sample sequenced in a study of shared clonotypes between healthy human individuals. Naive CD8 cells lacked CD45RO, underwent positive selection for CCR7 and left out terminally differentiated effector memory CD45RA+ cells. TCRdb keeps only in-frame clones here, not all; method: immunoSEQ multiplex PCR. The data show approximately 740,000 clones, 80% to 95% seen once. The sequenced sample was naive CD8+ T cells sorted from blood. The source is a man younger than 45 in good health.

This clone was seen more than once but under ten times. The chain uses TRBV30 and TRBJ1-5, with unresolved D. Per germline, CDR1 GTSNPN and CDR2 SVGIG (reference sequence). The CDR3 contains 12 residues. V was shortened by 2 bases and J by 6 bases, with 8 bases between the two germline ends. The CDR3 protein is CAWSPSGQPQHF. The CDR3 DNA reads TGTGCCTGGAGTCCCTCCGGTCAGCCCCAGCATTTT.

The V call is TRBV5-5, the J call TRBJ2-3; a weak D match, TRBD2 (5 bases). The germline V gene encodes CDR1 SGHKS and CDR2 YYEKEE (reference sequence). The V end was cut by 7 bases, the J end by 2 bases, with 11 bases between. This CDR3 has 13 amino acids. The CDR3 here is CASVRAYTDTQYF. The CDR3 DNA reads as TGTGCCAGCGTGAGGGCCTACACAGATACGCAGTATTTT.

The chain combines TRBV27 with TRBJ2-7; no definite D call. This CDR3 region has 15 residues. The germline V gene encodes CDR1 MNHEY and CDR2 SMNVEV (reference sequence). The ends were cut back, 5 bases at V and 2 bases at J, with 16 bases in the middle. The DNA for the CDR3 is TGTGCCAGCAGTCCCCTCGCCACGGAAGCCTACGAGCAGTACTTC. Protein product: CASSPLATEAYEQYF.

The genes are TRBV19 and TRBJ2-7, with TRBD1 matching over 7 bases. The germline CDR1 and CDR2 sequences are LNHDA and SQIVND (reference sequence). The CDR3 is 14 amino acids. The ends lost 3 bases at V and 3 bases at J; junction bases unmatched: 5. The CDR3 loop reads CASSIRDSLYEQYF. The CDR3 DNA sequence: TGTGCCAGTAGTATCCGGGACAGCCTCTACGAGCAGTACTTC.

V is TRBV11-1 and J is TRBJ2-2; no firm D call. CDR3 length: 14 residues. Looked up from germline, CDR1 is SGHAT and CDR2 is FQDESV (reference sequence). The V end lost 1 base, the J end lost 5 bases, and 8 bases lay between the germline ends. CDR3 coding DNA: TGTGCCAGCAGCTTAGTTGCCCTTACCGGGGAGCTGTTTTTT. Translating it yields CASSLVALTGELFF.

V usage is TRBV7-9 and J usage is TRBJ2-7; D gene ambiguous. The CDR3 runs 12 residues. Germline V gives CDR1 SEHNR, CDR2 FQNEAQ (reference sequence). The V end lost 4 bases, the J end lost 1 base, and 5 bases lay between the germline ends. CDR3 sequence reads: CASSYGSYEQYF. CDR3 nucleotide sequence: TGTGCCAGCAGCTATGGGTCCTACGAGCAGTACTTC.

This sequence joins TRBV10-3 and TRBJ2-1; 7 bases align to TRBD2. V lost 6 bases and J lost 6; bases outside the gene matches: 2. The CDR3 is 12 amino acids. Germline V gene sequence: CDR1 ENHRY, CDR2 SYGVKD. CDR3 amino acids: CAIRAGVNEQFF. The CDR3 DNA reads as TGTGCCATCAGGGCGGGAGTCAATGAGCAGTTCTTC.

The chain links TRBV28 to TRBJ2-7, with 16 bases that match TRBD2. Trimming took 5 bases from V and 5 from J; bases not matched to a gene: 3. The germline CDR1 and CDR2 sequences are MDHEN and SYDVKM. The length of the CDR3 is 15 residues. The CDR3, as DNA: TGTGCCAGCAGTGGGACTAGCGGGAGGGCCCACGAGCAGTACTTC. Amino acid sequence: CASSGTSGRAHEQYF.

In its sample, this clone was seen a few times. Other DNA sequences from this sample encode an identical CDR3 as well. The CDR3 protein is CASSLKGRDTGELFF. CDR3 coding DNA: TGTGCCAGCAGCTTAAAGGGGCGGGACACCGGGGAGCTGTTTTTT. The chain links TRBV7-8 to TRBJ2-2; D is perhaps TRBD1 or TRBD2 (5 bases each). Germline V CDR1 and CDR2: SGHVS, FQNEAQ. This CDR3 is built from 15 residues. V lost 2 bases, J lost 3 bases, and 10 bases lay in between.

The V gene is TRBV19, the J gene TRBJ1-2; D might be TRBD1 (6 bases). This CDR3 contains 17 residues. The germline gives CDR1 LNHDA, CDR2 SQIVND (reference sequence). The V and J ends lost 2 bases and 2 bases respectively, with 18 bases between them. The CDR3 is CASSIRVVGAPNYGYTF. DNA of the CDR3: TGTGCCAGTAGTATACGCGTCGTGGGGGCGCCGAACTATGGCTACACCTTC.

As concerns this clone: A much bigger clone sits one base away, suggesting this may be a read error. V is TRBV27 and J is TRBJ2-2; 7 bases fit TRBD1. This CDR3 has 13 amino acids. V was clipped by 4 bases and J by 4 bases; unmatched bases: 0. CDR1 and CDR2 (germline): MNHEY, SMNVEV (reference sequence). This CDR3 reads CASSYRGTGELFF. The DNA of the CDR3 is TGTGCCAGCAGTTACAGGGGCACCGGGGAGCTGTTTTTT.

The CDR3 spells CASVRREDLGTGELFF. The DNA for the CDR3 is TGTGCCAGTGTGAGGCGGGAGGATTTAGGGACCGGGGAGCTGTTTTTT. V and J are TRBV19 and TRBJ2-2, with 8 bases fitting TRBD2. This CDR3 is built from 16 residues. With 8 bases clipped from V and 5 bases from J, the junction kept 13 bases outside the gene matches. In germline, CDR1 is LNHDA, CDR2 SQIVND (reference sequence). Full variable domain (remainder filled in from reference TRBV19 and TRBJ2-2): DGGITQSPKYLFRKEGQNVTLSCEQNLNHDAMYWYRQDPGQGLRLIYYSQIVNDFQKGDIAEGYSVSREKKESFPLTVTSAQKNPTAFYLCASVRREDLGTGELFFGEGSRLTVL.

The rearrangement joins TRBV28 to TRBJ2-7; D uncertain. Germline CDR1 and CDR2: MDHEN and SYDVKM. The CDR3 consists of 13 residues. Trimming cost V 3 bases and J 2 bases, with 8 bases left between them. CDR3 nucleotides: TGTGCCAGCAGTTTGTCCTGGGCCTACGAGCAGTACTTC. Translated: CASSLSWAYEQYF.

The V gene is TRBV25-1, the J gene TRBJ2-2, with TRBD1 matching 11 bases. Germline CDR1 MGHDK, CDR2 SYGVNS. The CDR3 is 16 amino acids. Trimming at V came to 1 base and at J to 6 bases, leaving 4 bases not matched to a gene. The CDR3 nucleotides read TGTGCCAGCAGTGAATCGGACAGGGGGCGGGCCGGGGAGCTGTTTTTT. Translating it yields CASSESDRGRAGELFF.

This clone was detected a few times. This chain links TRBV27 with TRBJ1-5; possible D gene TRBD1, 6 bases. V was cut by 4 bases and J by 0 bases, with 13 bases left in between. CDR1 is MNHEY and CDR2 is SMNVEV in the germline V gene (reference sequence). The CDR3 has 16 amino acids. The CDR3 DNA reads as TGTGCCAGCAGTTCACAGGGTCCCTATAGCAATCAGCCCCAGCATTTT. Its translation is CASSSQGPYSNQPQHF.

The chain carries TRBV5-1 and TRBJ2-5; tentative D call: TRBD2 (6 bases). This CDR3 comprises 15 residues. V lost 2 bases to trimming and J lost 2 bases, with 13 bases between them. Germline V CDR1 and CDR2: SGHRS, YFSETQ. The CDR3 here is CASSFEGGPQETQYF. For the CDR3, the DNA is TGCGCCAGCAGCTTCGAGGGAGGCCCACAAGAGACCCAGTACTTC.

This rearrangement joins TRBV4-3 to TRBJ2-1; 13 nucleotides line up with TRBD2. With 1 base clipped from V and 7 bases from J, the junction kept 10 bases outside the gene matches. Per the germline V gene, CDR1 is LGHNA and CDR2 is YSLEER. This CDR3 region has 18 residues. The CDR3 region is CASSQVVRTSGSRNEQFF. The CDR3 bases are TGCGCCAGCAGCCAAGTAGTCCGGACTAGCGGGAGCCGTAATGAGCAGTTCTTC.

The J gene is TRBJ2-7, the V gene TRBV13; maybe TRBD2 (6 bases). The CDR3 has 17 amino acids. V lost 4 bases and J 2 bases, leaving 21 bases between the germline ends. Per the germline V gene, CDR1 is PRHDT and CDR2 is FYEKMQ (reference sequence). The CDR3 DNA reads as TGTGCCAGCAGCTCCCTCGGGGGAGAAGTGGGAACCTACGAGCAGTACTTC. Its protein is CASSSLGGEVGTYEQYF.

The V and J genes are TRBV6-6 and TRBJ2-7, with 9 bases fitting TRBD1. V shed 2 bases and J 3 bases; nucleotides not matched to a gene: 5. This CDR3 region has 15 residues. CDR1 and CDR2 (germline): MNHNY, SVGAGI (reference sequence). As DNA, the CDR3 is TGTGCCAGCAGTTACCACCGGGACAGGGACTACGAGCAGTACTTC. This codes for CASSYHRDRDYEQYF.

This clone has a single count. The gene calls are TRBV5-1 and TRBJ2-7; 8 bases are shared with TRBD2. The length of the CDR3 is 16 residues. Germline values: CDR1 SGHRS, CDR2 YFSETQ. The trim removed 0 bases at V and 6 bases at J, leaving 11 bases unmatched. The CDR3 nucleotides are TGCGCCAGCAGCTTGGAACCGGGACTAGTTTTGCTCGAGCAGTACTTC. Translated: CASSLEPGLVLLEQYF.

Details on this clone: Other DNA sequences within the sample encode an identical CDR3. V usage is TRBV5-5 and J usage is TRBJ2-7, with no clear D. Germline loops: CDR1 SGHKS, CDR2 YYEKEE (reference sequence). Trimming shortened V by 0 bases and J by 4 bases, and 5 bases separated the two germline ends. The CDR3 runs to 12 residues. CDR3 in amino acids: CASSLGGYEQYF. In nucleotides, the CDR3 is TGTGCCAGCAGCTTGGGTGGTTACGAGCAGTACTTC.

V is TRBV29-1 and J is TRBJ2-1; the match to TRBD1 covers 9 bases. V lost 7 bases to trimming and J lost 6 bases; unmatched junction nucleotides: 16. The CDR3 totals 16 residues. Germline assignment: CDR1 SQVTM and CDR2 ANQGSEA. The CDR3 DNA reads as TGCAGCGCCGCATCTACGGACAGGGGAACAGCCAATGAGCAGTTCTTC. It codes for CSAASTDRGTANEQFF.